Described below is a single T cell receptor (beta chain) sequence and its context. Its antigen is currently unknown. These data originate in a study of T cell responses to AZD1222 COVID-19 vaccine. General study findings and limits: A rise in Spike-specific TCR breadth and depth followed two AZD1222 doses.

The CDR3 runs to 15 residues. Trimming removed 1 base from V and 6 bases from J, with 13 bases in between. The germline CDR1 and CDR2 sequences are MGHRA and YSYEKL. Clones were sequenced by immunoSEQ multiplex PCR, and TCRdb holds only the in-frame ones, with some missing. The sample yields 130,000 to 150,000 clones, nearly 90% seen once. The V gene is TRBV4-1, the J gene TRBJ1-3, with D hard to call. The sequence derives from an adult who received the MenACWY meningococcal vaccine as a control. Sequenced material: peripheral blood, taken 28 days after the second dose of the MenACWY control vaccine. The CDR3 reads CASSQGTTEENTIYF. The CDR3 DNA reads TGCGCCAGCAGCCAAGGGACGACTGAGGAAAACACCATATATTTT.